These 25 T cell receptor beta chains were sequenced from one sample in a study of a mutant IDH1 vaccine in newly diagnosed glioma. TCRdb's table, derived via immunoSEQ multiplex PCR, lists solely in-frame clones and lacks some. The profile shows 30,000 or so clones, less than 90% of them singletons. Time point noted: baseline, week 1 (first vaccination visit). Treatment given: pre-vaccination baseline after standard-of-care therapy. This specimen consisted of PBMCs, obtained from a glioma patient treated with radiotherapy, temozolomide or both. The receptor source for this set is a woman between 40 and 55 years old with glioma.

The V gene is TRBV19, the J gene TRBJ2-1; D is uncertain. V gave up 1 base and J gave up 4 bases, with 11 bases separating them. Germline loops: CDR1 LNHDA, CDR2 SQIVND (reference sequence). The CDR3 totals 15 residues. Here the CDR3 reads CASSIGRAVYNEQFF. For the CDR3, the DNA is TGTGCCAGTAGTATAGGTAGGGCAGTTTACAATGAGCAGTTCTTC.

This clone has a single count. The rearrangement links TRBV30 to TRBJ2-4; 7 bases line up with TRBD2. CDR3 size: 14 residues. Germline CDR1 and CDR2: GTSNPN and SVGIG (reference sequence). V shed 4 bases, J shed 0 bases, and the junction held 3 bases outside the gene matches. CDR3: CAWNLAVAKNIQYF. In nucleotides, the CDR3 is TGTGCCTGGAACCTAGCGGTAGCCAAAAACATTCAGTACTTC.

The CDR3 loop is CASSPSRGGGNTEAFF. CDR3 nucleotides: TGTGCCAGCTCACCATCGCGGGGAGGGGGGAACACTGAAGCTTTCTTT. The chain employs TRBV18 and TRBJ1-1; a possible D gene is TRBD1 (6 bases). Between the trimmed V and J ends, which lost 2 bases and 1 base, there was a span of 14 bases. This CDR3 has 16 amino acids. CDR1 is KGHSH, CDR2 LQKENI, per germline.

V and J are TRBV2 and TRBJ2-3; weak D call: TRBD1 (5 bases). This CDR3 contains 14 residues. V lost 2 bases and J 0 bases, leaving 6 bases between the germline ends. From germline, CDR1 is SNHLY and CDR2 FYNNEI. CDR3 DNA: TGTGCCAGCAGTGAAAGGGGAAGCACAGATACGCAGTATTTT. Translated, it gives CASSERGSTDTQYF.

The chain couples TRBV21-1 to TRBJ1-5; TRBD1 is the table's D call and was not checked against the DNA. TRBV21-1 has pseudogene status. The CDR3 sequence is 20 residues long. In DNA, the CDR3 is TGTGCCAGCAGCAATATCCTGGGACAGGGAAGGGGGGTGGGCAATCAGCCCCAGCATTTT. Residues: CASSNILGQGRGVGNQPQHF.

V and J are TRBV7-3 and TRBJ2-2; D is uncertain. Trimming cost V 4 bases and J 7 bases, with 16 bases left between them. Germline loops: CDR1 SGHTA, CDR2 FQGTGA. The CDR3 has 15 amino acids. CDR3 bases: TGTGCCAGCAGCTCCCTTCGCCGCGACGGCGGGGAGCTGTTTTTT. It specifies CASSSLRRDGGELFF.

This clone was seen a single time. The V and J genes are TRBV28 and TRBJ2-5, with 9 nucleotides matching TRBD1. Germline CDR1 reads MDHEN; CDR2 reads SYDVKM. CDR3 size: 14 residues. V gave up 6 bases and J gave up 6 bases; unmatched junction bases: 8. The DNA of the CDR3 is TGTGCCAGCAGGACTTACAGGGGGCGAAAGACCCAGTACTTC. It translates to CASRTYRGRKTQYF.

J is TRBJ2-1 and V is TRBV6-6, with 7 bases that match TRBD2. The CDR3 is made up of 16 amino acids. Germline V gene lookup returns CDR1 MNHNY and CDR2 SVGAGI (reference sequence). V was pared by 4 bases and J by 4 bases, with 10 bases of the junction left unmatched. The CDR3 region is CASSSSPTGLYNEQFF. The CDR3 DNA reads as TGTGCCAGCAGTTCATCGCCCACGGGACTATACAATGAGCAGTTCTTC.

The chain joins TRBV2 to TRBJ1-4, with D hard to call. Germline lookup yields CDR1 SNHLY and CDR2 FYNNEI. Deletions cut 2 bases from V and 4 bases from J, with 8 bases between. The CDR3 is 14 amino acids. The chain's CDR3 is CASSEWGSNEKLFF. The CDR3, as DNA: TGTGCCAGCAGTGAATGGGGTAGTAATGAAAAACTGTTTTTT.

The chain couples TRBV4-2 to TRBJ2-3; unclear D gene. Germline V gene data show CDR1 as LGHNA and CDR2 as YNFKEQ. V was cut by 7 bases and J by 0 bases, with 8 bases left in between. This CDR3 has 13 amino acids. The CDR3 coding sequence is TGTGCCAGCAACCAGGCAAGCACAGATACGCAGTATTTT. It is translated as CASNQASTDTQYF.

CDR3 protein: CASSPTGGEQYF. The CDR3 coding sequence is TGTGCCAGCTCACCGACAGGCGGGGAGCAGTACTTC. This chain uses TRBV18 with TRBJ2-7, with D possibly TRBD1 on 6 matching bases. Trimming took 3 bases from V and 7 from J, leaving 10 bases between them. CDR3 length: 12 residues. The germline V gene encodes CDR1 KGHSH and CDR2 LQKENI.

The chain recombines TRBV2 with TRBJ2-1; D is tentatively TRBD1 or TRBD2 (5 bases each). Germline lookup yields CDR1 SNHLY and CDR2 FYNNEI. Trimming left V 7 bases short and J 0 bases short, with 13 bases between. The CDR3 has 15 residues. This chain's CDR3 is CASKGTVSSYNEQFF. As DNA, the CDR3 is TGTGCCAGCAAGGGGACGGTGAGCTCCTACAATGAGCAGTTCTTC.

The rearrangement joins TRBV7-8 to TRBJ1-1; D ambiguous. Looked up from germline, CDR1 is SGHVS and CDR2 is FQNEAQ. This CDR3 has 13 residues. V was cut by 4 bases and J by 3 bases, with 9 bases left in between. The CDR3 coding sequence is TGTGCCAGCAGCTCCCAGGCGCACACTGAAGCTTTCTTT. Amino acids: CASSSQAHTEAFF.

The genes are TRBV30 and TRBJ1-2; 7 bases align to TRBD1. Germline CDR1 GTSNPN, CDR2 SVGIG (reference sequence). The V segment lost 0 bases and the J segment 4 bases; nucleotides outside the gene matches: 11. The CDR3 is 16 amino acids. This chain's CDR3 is CAWSVPGQEGFYGYTF. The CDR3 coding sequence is TGTGCCTGGAGTGTACCTGGACAGGAAGGGTTCTATGGCTACACCTTC.

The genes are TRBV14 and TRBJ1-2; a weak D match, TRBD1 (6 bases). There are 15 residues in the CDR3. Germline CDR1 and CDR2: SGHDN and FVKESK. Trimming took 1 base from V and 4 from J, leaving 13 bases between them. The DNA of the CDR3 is TGTGCCAGCAGCCAAGCTCTCCCAGGGGTCTATGGCTACACCTTC. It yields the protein CASSQALPGVYGYTF. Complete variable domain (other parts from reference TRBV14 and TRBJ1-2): EAGVTQFPSHSVIEKGQTVTLRCDPISGHDNLYWYRRVMGKEIKFLLHFVKESKQDESGMPNNRFLAERTGGTYSTLKVQPAELEDSGVYFCASSQALPGVYGYTFGSGTRLTVV.

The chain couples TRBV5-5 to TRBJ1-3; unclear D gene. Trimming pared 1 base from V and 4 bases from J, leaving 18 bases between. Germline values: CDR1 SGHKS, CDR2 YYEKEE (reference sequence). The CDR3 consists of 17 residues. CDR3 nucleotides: TGTGCCAGCAGCTTGTCCGTTAGCGCTTTCGGCGGAAACACCATATATTTT. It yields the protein CASSLSVSAFGGNTIYF.

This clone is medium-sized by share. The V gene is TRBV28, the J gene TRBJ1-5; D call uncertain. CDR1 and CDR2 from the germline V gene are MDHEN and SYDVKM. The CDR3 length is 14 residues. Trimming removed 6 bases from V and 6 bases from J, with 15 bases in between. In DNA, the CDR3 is TGTGCCAGCAGATCCCTCGAACCCAGTCAGCCCCAGCATTTT. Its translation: CASRSLEPSQPQHF.

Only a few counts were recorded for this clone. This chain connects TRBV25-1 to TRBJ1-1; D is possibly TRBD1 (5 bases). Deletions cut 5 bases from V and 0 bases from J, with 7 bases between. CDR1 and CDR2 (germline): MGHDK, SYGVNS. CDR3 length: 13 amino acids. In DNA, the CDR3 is TGTGCCAGCAGTTGGGGCCTGAACACTGAAGCTTTCTTT. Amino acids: CASSWGLNTEAFF.

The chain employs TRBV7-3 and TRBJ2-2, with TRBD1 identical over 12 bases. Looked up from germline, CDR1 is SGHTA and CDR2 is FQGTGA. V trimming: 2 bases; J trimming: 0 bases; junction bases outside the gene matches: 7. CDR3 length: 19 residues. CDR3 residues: CASSLGAGTGGANTGELFF. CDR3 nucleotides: TGTGCCAGCAGCTTAGGGGCGGGGACAGGGGGCGCGAACACCGGGGAGCTGTTTTTT.

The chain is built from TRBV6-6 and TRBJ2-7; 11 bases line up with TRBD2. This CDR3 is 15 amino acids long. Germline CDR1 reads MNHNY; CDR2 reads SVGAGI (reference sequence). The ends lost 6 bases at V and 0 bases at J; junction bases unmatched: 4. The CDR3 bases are TGTGCCAGCAGACCTAGCGGGAGGAGCTCCTACGAGCAGTACTTC. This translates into CASRPSGRSSYEQYF.

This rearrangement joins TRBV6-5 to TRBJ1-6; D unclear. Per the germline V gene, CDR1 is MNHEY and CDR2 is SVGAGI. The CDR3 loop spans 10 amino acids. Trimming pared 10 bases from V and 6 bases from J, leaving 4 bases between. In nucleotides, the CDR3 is TGTGCCACCGGTAATTCACCCCTCCACTTT. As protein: CATGNSPLHF.

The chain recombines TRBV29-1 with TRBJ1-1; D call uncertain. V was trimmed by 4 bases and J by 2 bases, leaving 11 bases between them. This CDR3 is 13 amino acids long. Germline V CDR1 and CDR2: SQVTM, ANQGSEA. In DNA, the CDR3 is TGCAGCGTTGGACGGTGGAGCAACACTGAAGCTTTCTTT. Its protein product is CSVGRWSNTEAFF.

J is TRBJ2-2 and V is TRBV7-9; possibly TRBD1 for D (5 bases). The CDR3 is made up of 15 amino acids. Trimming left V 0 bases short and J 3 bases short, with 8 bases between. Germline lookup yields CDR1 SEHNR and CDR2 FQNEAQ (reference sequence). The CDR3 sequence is CASSLARQYTGELFF. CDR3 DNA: TGTGCCAGCAGCTTAGCCAGACAGTACACCGGGGAGCTGTTTTTT.

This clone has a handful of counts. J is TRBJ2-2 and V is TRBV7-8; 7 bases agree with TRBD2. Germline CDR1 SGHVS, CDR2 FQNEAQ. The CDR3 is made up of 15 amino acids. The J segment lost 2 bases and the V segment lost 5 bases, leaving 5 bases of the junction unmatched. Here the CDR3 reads CASSPREGNTGELFF. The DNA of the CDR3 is TGTGCCAGCAGCCCAAGGGAGGGTAACACCGGGGAGCTGTTTTTT.

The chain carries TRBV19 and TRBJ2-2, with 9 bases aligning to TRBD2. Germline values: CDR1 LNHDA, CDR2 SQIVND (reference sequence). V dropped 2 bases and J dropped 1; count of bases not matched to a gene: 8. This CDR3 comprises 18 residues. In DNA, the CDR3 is TGTGCCAGTAGTATATCTGGGGCGGGGGGGGTGAACACCGGGGAGCTGTTTTTT. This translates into CASSISGAGGVNTGELFF.